What follows are 32 T cell receptor beta chains derived from one specimen sequenced in a study of T cell repertoires in cytomegalovirus infection. TCRdb analysed the reads with MiXCR anew, one entry per CDR3 protein. The sample has 900,000 to 950,000 distinct CDR3 sequences, roughly a third seen once; the top ten hold around 15%. No antigens are known for them. Sequenced here: cultured CD8+ T cells from PBMCs, sampled from culture after CMV antigen stimulation. Every receptor here comes from a human donor in good health (CMV status not recorded). Some clones in this sample may be carry-over from other donors' samples.

This chain uses TRBV9 with TRBJ2-3; 9 bases agree with TRBD2. The J segment lost 3 bases and the V segment lost 4 bases, leaving 9 bases of the junction unmatched. Germline CDR1 reads SGDLS; CDR2 reads YYNGEE. The CDR3 is 16 amino acids. CDR3 sequence reads: CASSPDGSGGTDTQYF. CDR3 DNA sequence: TGTGCCAGCAGCCCCGATGGTAGCGGGGGTACAGATACGCAGTATTTT. Filled out from reference TRBV9 and TRBJ2-3, the complete variable domain reads DSGVTQTPKHLITATGQRVTLRCSPRSGDLSVYWYQQSLDQGLQFLIQYYNGEERAKGNILERFSAQQFPDLHSELNLSSLELGDSALYFCASSPDGSGGTDTQYFGPGTRLTVL.

This clonotype was observed a few times. The chain combines TRBV7-8 with TRBJ1-2; D is ambiguous. This CDR3 is built from 11 residues. Germline V gene lookup returns CDR1 SGHVS and CDR2 FQNEAQ. V was clipped by 3 bases and J by 7 bases, with 6 bases between them. CDR3: CASSFGVGYTF. In DNA, the CDR3 is TGTGCCAGCAGCTTCGGGGTTGGCTACACCTTC.

CDR3 in amino acids: CASSLAAGEEQYV. For the CDR3, the DNA is TGTGCCAGCAGCTTAGCAGCGGGGGAAGAGCAGTACGTC. V usage is TRBV7-2 and J usage is TRBJ2-7; TRBD2 aligns across 8 bases. V was clipped by 0 bases and J by 7 bases; unmatched bases: 2. Per germline, CDR1 SGHTA and CDR2 FQGNSA. The CDR3 has 13 residues.

This clonotype was recorded a few times. V gene TRBV9 combines with J gene TRBJ2-1, with D unresolved. Per germline, CDR1 SGDLS and CDR2 YYNGEE. Trimming removed 2 bases at V and 11 bases at J, with 8 bases between. The CDR3 runs to 11 residues. Here the CDR3 DNA reads TGTGCCAGCAGCGTGAGGTCTCAGCAGTTCTTC. Its translation: CASSVRSQQFF.

The chain combines TRBV27 with TRBJ1-2; D is ambiguous. This CDR3 region has 11 residues. Germline V lookup: CDR1 MNHEY, CDR2 SMNVEV (reference sequence). V was pared by 8 bases and J by 5 bases, with 9 bases between. The CDR3 protein is CASGSFYGYTF. CDR3 in DNA: TGTGCCAGCGGGTCCTTTTATGGCTACACCTTC.

This clonotype has only a few counts. The V call is TRBV6-1, the J call TRBJ1-2; no firm D call. This CDR3 has 14 residues. V gave up 6 bases and J gave up 3 bases, with 14 bases separating them. CDR1 is MNHNS and CDR2 is SASEGT in the germline V gene. DNA for the CDR3: TGTGCCAGCAGCCAGCGGGGTTCCGACTATGGCTACACCTTC. Translated, it gives CASSQRGSDYGYTF.

In its sample, this clonotype was seen a few times. The chain links TRBV6-5 to TRBJ2-1; possible D gene TRBD2, 6 bases. CDR3 length: 16 residues. The germline V gene encodes CDR1 MNHEY and CDR2 SVGAGI. V was pared by 0 bases and J by 7 bases, with 16 bases between. The CDR3 DNA reads as TGTGCCAGCAGTTACTCGATTAGCGGCCCAGGTAATGAGCAGTTCTTC. As protein: CASSYSISGPGNEQFF.

The chain employs TRBV27 and TRBJ2-3; no firm D call. The ends were cut back, 3 bases at V and 4 bases at J, with 11 bases in the middle. The length of the CDR3 is 14 residues. Germline V lookup: CDR1 MNHEY, CDR2 SMNVEV (reference sequence). This CDR3 reads CASSFHYRSDTQYF. For the CDR3, the DNA is TGTGCCAGCAGTTTCCATTACCGTTCAGATACGCAGTATTTT.

With respect to this clonotype: The junction departs from germline at one end; a sequencing error may be responsible. The chain links TRBV29-1 to TRBJ1-2; D is possibly TRBD1 (5 bases). Germline V CDR1 and CDR2: SQVTM, ANQGSEA. The CDR3 has 14 residues. The CDR3 sequence is CRVGAGYHSYGYTF. CDR3 nucleotides: TGCAGAGTTGGAGCAGGGTATCATTCCTATGGCTACACCTTC.

CDR3 nucleotides: TGTGCCAGCAGCCCACTACAGGGCTCGAACTCTGGGGCCAACGTCCTGACTTTC. Its protein product is CASSPLQGSNSGANVLTF. The V call is TRBV7-9, the J call TRBJ2-6, with a weak D call TRBD1 (6 bases). The CDR3 has 18 amino acids. CDR1 and CDR2 (germline): SEHNR, FQNEAQ (reference sequence). V was trimmed by 5 bases and J by 0 bases, leaving 17 bases between them. Combining the CDR3 with reference TRBV7-9 and TRBJ2-6 gives the whole variable domain DTGVSQNPRHKITKRGQNVTFRCDPISEHNRLYWYRQTLGQGPEFLTYFQNEAQLEKSRLLSDRFSAERPKGSFSTLEIQRTEQGDSAMYLCASSPLQGSNSGANVLTFGAGSRLTVL.

This clonotype has just a few counts. V is TRBV4-2 and J is TRBJ2-1, with D hard to call. This CDR3 spans 12 amino acids. Germline V lookup: CDR1 LGHNA, CDR2 YNFKEQ. V shed 0 bases and J shed 8 bases, with 5 bases lying between them. DNA of the CDR3: TGTGCCAGCAGCCAAGAGGACGATGAGCAGTTCTTC. Protein: CASSQEDDEQFF.

The V and J genes are TRBV10-3 and TRBJ2-7; 8 bases are a match to TRBD1. J was trimmed by 5 bases and V by 6 bases; bases with no gene match: 0. Germline assignment: CDR1 ENHRY and CDR2 SYGVKD. The CDR3 consists of 11 residues. CDR3 loop: CAIRTGDEQYF. DNA for the CDR3: TGTGCCATCAGGACAGGGGACGAGCAGTACTTC.

The chain uses TRBV7-9 and TRBJ2-1; 8 bases fit TRBD1. Germline values: CDR1 SEHNR, CDR2 FQNEAQ (reference sequence). The CDR3 spans 14 residues. V was clipped by 11 bases and J by 5 bases; unmatched bases: 11. The CDR3 reads CALEGTGKDNEQFF. The CDR3 nucleotides are TGTGCCCTGGAGGGGACAGGTAAAGACAATGAGCAGTTCTTC.

The chain carries TRBV6-5 and TRBJ1-1, with D unclear. The CDR3 loop spans 13 amino acids. Germline CDR1 is MNHEY and CDR2 is SVGAGI. V dropped 10 bases and J dropped 0 bases, with 12 bases sitting between them. The DNA of the CDR3 is TGTGCCAACAGCTACGGTCTGAACACTGAAGCTTTCTTT. The encoded protein is CANSYGLNTEAFF.

The V call is TRBV12-3 or TRBV12-4, the J call TRBJ2-7, with 9 nucleotides matching TRBD1. V gave up 2 bases and J gave up 3 bases; unmatched junction bases: 2. The CDR3 extends over 14 amino acids. CDR3 sequence: CASSLKTGGYEQYF. The CDR3 DNA reads as TGTGCCAGCAGTTTAAAGACAGGGGGCTACGAGCAGTACTTC.

The gene calls are TRBV6-2 or TRBV6-3 and TRBJ2-2; TRBD1 matches 10 bases. V was pared by 2 bases and J by 6 bases, with 9 bases of the junction left unmatched. This CDR3 comprises 17 residues. Germline CDR1 is MNHEY and CDR2 is SVGEGT. The CDR3 sequence is CASSYTRRDRGAGELFF. The CDR3 bases are TGTGCCAGCAGTTACACAAGGCGGGACAGGGGAGCCGGGGAGCTGTTTTTT.

This clonotype came up many times. The chain carries TRBV7-2 and TRBJ2-2; TRBD2 matches 14 bases. In germline, CDR1 is SGHTA, CDR2 FQGNSA. The CDR3 spans 19 residues. Trimming cost V 5 bases and J 3 bases; bases outside gene matches: 11. The CDR3 loop reads CASSETWGLAGEHTGELFF. The CDR3 nucleotides read TGTGCCAGCAGCGAAACCTGGGGACTAGCGGGGGAGCACACCGGGGAGCTGTTTTTT.

This clonotype was observed many times. The rearrangement joins TRBV6-5 to TRBJ2-1, with unresolved D. The CDR3 runs 12 residues. CDR1 MNHEY and CDR2 SVGAGI come from the germline V gene. V was shortened by 0 bases and J by 6 bases, with 3 bases between the two germline ends. The DNA for the CDR3 is TGTGCCAGCAGTTACTCGGGCAATGAGCAGTTCTTC. This encodes CASSYSGNEQFF.

The sample holds many counts of this clonotype. This chain joins TRBV7-3 and TRBJ2-1; weak D call: TRBD1 (5 bases). There are 15 residues in the CDR3. V lost 0 bases, J lost 4 bases, and 10 bases lay in between. In germline, CDR1 is SGHTA, CDR2 FQGTGA. CDR3 sequence: CASSLTGALYNEQFF. For the CDR3, the DNA is TGTGCCAGCAGCTTAACAGGGGCATTGTACAATGAGCAGTTCTTC.

The CDR3 sequence: CASSQGYGTYEQYV. The DNA of the CDR3 is TGTGCCAGCAGCCAAGGCTACGGGACGTACGAGCAGTACGTC. The V and J genes are TRBV4-2 and TRBJ2-7, with D perhaps assigned TRBD1 or TRBD2 (5 bases each). Germline V gives CDR1 LGHNA, CDR2 YNFKEQ. The CDR3 is 14 residues long. V lost 1 base and J 4 bases, leaving 11 bases between the germline ends.

The chain employs TRBV6-1 and TRBJ2-1, with D uncertain. CDR3 length equals 14 residues. Between the trimmed V and J ends, which lost 1 base and 2 bases, there was a span of 6 bases. Germline assignment: CDR1 MNHNS and CDR2 SASEGT. CDR3 in amino acids: CASSEGGPYNEQFF. In DNA form, the CDR3 reads TGTGCCAGCAGTGAAGGGGGTCCCTACAATGAGCAGTTCTTC.

On this clonotype: One junction end disagrees with the germline gene, perhaps due to a read error. The V gene is TRBV5-3, the J gene TRBJ1-1; maybe TRBD1 (5 bases). TRBV5-3 is sorted into the ORF group, with uncertain function. The CDR3 runs 12 residues. The CDR3 sequence: CASSFGTIEAFF. The DNA of the CDR3 is TGTGCCAGCAGCTTCGGGACCATTGAAGCTTTCTTT.

This clonotype was counted only a few times. The rearrangement links TRBV6-1 to TRBJ2-1; tentatively, D is TRBD1 or TRBD2 (5 bases each). The CDR3 runs 15 residues. V shed 5 bases and J shed 0 bases, with 11 bases lying between them. Germline assignment: CDR1 MNHNS and CDR2 SASEGT. CDR3 amino acids: CASSRVGGSYNEQFF. CDR3 coding DNA: TGTGCCAGCAGTCGGGTTGGGGGCTCCTACAATGAGCAGTTCTTC.

The chain joins TRBV27 to TRBJ2-3; D is unclear. Germline CDR1 reads MNHEY; CDR2 reads SMNVEV (reference sequence). V lost 5 bases, J lost 0 bases, and 12 bases lay in between. This CDR3 is 15 amino acids long. CDR3 protein: CASSTTDGSTDTQYF. Written as DNA, the CDR3 is TGTGCCAGCAGTACAACGGACGGGAGCACAGATACGCAGTATTTT.

In its sample, this clonotype was seen many times. The chain combines TRBV7-9 with TRBJ2-5; D may correspond to TRBD1 or TRBD2 (5 bases each). CDR1 and CDR2 (germline): SEHNR, FQNEAQ (reference sequence). Trimming shortened V by 4 bases and J by 5 bases, and 11 bases separated the two germline ends. The CDR3 covers 13 residues. The CDR3 here is CASSSRQRETQYF. For the CDR3, the DNA is TGTGCCAGCAGCTCGAGACAGCGGGAGACCCAGTACTTC. Variable domain in full (rest from reference TRBV7-9 and TRBJ2-5): DTGVSQNPRHKITKRGQNVTFRCDPISEHNRLYWYRQTLGQGPEFLTYFQNEAQLEKSRLLSDRFSAERPKGSFSTLEIQRTEQGDSAMYLCASSSRQRETQYFGPGTRLLVL.

This clonotype was detected a few times. The rearrangement links TRBV20-1 to TRBJ2-1, with 8 bases fitting TRBD1. This CDR3 is 13 amino acids long. The ends lost 5 bases at V and 2 bases at J; junction bases unmatched: 2. Germline V gene sequence: CDR1 DFQATT, CDR2 SNEGSKA (reference sequence). Here the CDR3 DNA reads TGCAGTGCTCCGGACAGGGCCTACAATGAGCAGTTCTTC. This sequence encodes CSAPDRAYNEQFF.

As for this clonotype: This clone may be a read error of a much larger clone one base away. The CDR3 region has the DNA TGTGCCAGCAGCTTAGCGGACTTGGGGACAGGAAACATTCAGTACTTC. Translated: CASSLADLGTGNIQYF. This chain uses TRBV7-8 with TRBJ2-4; 8 bases are a match to TRBD1. The CDR3 covers 16 residues. The V segment lost 0 bases and the J segment 6 bases; nucleotides outside the gene matches: 7. Germline loops: CDR1 SGHVS, CDR2 FQNEAQ.

The V gene is TRBV7-2, the J gene TRBJ1-2; 7 nucleotides match TRBD1. Germline V CDR1 and CDR2: SGHTA, FQGNSA. CDR3 length: 13 residues. V gave up 5 bases and J gave up 7 bases; unmatched junction bases: 7. DNA for the CDR3: TGTGCCAGCAGCATCACCTCAGGGGGTGGCTACACCTTC. Its protein product is CASSITSGGGYTF.

This clonotype was seen many times. This chain connects TRBV7-8 to TRBJ1-3; D might be TRBD1 (6 bases). Trimming stripped 5 bases from V and 2 bases from J, with 13 bases between. The CDR3 is 15 residues long. CDR1 SGHVS and CDR2 FQNEAQ come from the germline V gene. CDR3 bases: TGTGCCAGCAGCAATACAGGGTCTACTGGAAACACCATATATTTT. Amino acid sequence: CASSNTGSTGNTIYF.

Notes on this clonotype: It may be a read error: a sequence one base away is much more abundant. The V and J genes are TRBV7-2 and TRBJ1-1; no definite D call. The CDR3 sequence is 16 residues long. Germline assignment: CDR1 SGHTA and CDR2 FQGNSA. DNA for the CDR3: TGTGCCAGCAGCTTAGGCTACGGCAGAACGAACACTCAAGCTTTCTTT. Its protein is CASSLGYGRTNTQAFF.

The table lists this clonotype with a few counts. This rearrangement joins TRBV6-1 to TRBJ2-1; TRBD1 agrees at 7 bases. Germline CDR1 is MNHNS and CDR2 is SASEGT. J gave up 2 bases and V 2 bases, and 3 bases lay outside the gene matches. This CDR3 has 15 residues. The CDR3 protein is CASSERQGPYNEQFF. The DNA for the CDR3 is TGTGCCAGCAGTGAAAGACAGGGACCCTACAATGAGCAGTTCTTC.

The chain couples TRBV6-1 to TRBJ1-2; 9 bases match TRBD1. The junction had 4 bases not matched to a gene; V was cut back by 6 bases and J by 2 bases. CDR3 length: 14 residues. Germline CDR1 is MNHNS and CDR2 is SASEGT. The DNA for the CDR3 is TGTGCCAGCAGACGGACAGGGGAGAACTATGGCTACACCTTC. Translation: CASRRTGENYGYTF.